The clone carrying this TCR beta chain was seen only a few times. Individual cDNA molecules were tagged with unique molecular identifiers. One entry per CDR3 protein, called by TCRdb with MiXCR from the 5' RACE reads. The sample consists of more than 65,000 distinct CDR3 sequences, 3.5% to 6% of them appearing once. These data are taken from a study of early T cells in non-severe SARS-CoV-2 infection. V was pared by 5 bases and J by 2 bases, with 5 bases of the junction left unmatched. The CDR3 length is 16 residues. Looked up from germline, CDR1 is SGHTA and CDR2 is FQGNSA. The receptor was derived from an adult who was a healthcare worker with PCR-confirmed SARS-CoV-2 infection or an uninfected control (not recorded which). The donor label of this sample is uncertain. The chain joins TRBV7-2 to TRBJ2-5; 13 positions match TRBD2. Sequences were derived from whole blood, sampled at baseline. CDR3 DNA: TGTGCCAGCAGCGGACTAGCGGGGGCGGGGCAAGAGACCCAGTACTTC. Translating it yields CASSGLAGAGQETQYF.